The clone carrying this T cell receptor beta chain has ten or more counts. This library used roughly 400 ng RNA and molecular barcoded adaptors spanning alpha/delta and beta/gamma chains. TCRdb reanalysed the reads using MiXCR and keeps one entry per CDR3 protein. The sample has roughly 130,000 distinct CDR3 sequences; about an eighth are singletons. This entry belongs to a study of read filtering for tumor transcriptome and immune sequencing. Germline V gives CDR1 SGHRS, CDR2 YFSETQ. This CDR3 has 13 residues. V dropped 2 bases and J dropped 3 bases, with 8 bases sitting between them. The chain uses TRBV5-1 and TRBJ1-1, with D tentatively TRBD1 (6 bases). The specimen was a population of CD138-negative cells sorted from bone marrow. This TCR derives from a donor at least 40 years old with multiple myeloma. Here the CDR3 reads CASSFAGDTEAFF. DNA for the CDR3: TGCGCCAGCAGCTTTGCAGGGGACACTGAAGCTTTCTTT.